A single sample is the source of the 17 T cell receptor beta chains below, sequenced in a study of Ad26.COV2.S vaccination and SARS-CoV-2 variants (dated by TCRdb to the early 2020s). The treatment or condition label, read with the paper, signifies: some 20 received Ad26.COV2.S at low or high dose, single or two shots; about 5 received placebo; per-sample allocation not given. For vaccine and placebo recipients, repertoires were sequenced using samples collected on day 63 after the first injection. Receptor amplification or capture employed the immunoSEQ multiplex PCR assay. TCRdb took over this immuneACCESS table, retaining in-frame rearrangements with V and J assigned. Such tables are incomplete; in checked studies, under half of the missing clones stem from an unresolved V gene, and the remainder is unexplained. This sample gives some 390,000 clones in total; about 91% of them show up just once. Under 2% of the sample is held by the ten biggest clonotypes.

The sample was peripheral blood, taken in a trial of Ad26.COV2.S vaccine versus placebo. These receptors were collected from a person between 18 and 60 years old who received the Ad26.COV2.S COVID-19 vaccine or a placebo.

This clone was detected a few times. The CDR3 DNA reads TGTGCCAGCAGCCAAACAGCTAGCACAGATACGCAGTATTTT. Protein product: CASSQTASTDTQYF. The V and J genes are TRBV7-9 and TRBJ2-3; D remains unclear. The V gene's germline CDR1 is SEHNR and CDR2 FQNEAQ (reference sequence). The CDR3 runs to 14 residues. V lost 5 bases, J lost 0 bases, and 9 bases lay in between.

The J gene is TRBJ2-6, the V gene TRBV28; 7 bases fit TRBD1. V dropped 2 bases and J dropped 1; count of bases not matched to a gene: 11. From germline, CDR1 is MDHEN and CDR2 SYDVKM. The CDR3 contains 19 residues. Here the CDR3 DNA reads TGTGCCAGCAGTTTACGGTCAGGGGGTAGGGAGTCTGGGGCCAACGTCCTGACTTTC. Translating gives CASSLRSGGRESGANVLTF. Complete variable domain (other parts from reference TRBV28 and TRBJ2-6): DVKVTQSSRYLVKRTGEKVFLECVQDMDHENMFWYRQDPGLGLRLIYFSYDVKMKEKGDIPEGYSVSREKKERFSLILESASTNQTSMYLCASSLRSGGRESGANVLTFGAGSRLTVL.

This chain uses TRBV5-6 with TRBJ2-1; D is uncertain. CDR1 SGHDT and CDR2 YYEEEE come from the germline V gene. V lost 4 bases, J lost 8 bases, and 7 bases lay in between. The CDR3 covers 11 residues. The CDR3 loop is CASSAEYEQFF. CDR3 nucleotide sequence: TGTGCCAGCAGCGCGGAGTATGAGCAGTTCTTC.

The chain couples TRBV11-1 to TRBJ2-1; 8 nucleotides line up with TRBD2. The CDR3 is 14 amino acids. Germline-derived CDR1 and CDR2 are SGHAT and FQDESV (reference sequence). The V gene end was trimmed by 3 bases and the J gene end by 9 bases; junction bases not matched to a gene: 7. CDR3 residues: CASSFVRLASEQFF. The CDR3 DNA follows: TGTGCCAGCAGCTTCGTTCGACTAGCGTCTGAGCAGTTCTTC.

The genes are TRBV11-1 and TRBJ2-5; possible D gene TRBD2, 5 bases. The CDR3 length is 13 residues. Trimming took 1 base from V and 4 from J, leaving 7 bases between them. The V gene's germline CDR1 is SGHAT and CDR2 FQDESV (reference sequence). The CDR3 reads CASSLGGRETQYF. CDR3 bases: TGTGCCAGCAGCTTAGGAGGGAGAGAGACCCAGTACTTC.

The chain recombines TRBV4-1 with TRBJ2-2, with D possibly being TRBD1 (5 bases). Looked up from germline, CDR1 is MGHRA and CDR2 is YSYEKL. The CDR3 has 18 residues. Trimming shortened V by 4 bases and J by 1 base, and 19 bases separated the two germline ends. The chain's CDR3 is CASSPTLLQVLNTGELFF. CDR3 in DNA: TGCGCCAGCAGCCCAACCCTATTACAGGTTCTGAACACCGGGGAGCTGTTTTTT.

The rearrangement uses TRBV29-1 and TRBJ2-3, with no clear D. The CDR3 is made up of 13 amino acids. The V and J ends lost 3 bases and 0 bases respectively, with 7 bases between them. Germline values: CDR1 SQVTM, CDR2 ANQGSEA. CDR3 nucleotides: TGCAGCGTTGAGGGTAGTAGCACAGATACGCAGTATTTT. This encodes CSVEGSSTDTQYF.

Regarding this clone: The junction departs from germline at one end; a sequencing error may be responsible. The V call is TRBV9, the J call TRBJ2-1; the D gene is possibly TRBD1 (6 bases). The germline V gene has CDR1 SGDLS and CDR2 YYNGEE. CDR3 length equals 15 residues. The CDR3 protein is CASSVSAVRDNGQFF. The DNA for the CDR3 is TGTGCCAGCAGCGTATCGGCGGTTAGGGACAATGGGCAGTTCTTC.

Written as DNA, the CDR3 is TGCGCCAGCAGCTGGACAGACAGGGGTAGTAGCTACGAGCAGTACTTC. Residues: CASSWTDRGSSYEQYF. The chain uses TRBV5-1 and TRBJ2-7; 8 bases match TRBD1. After removal of 3 bases from V and 3 bases from J, the junction contained 11 bases not matched to a gene. Germline CDR1 and CDR2: SGHRS and YFSETQ. This CDR3 region has 16 residues.

The chain uses TRBV21-1 and TRBJ2-7; the table's D call, TRBD1, was not checked against the DNA. TRBV21-1 is flagged as a pseudogene. The CDR3 contains 14 residues. The CDR3 coding sequence is TGTGCCAGCAGCAAAGGGGACAGGGGCTACGAGCAGTACTTC. Its protein product is CASSKGDRGYEQYF.

DNA for the CDR3: TGTGCCAGTAGCTGGGACAGGGCCATGAACACTGAAGCTTTCTTT. Translation: CASSWDRAMNTEAFF. This chain joins TRBV19 and TRBJ1-1; 9 bases fit TRBD1. From germline, CDR1 is LNHDA and CDR2 SQIVND (reference sequence). The CDR3 extends over 15 amino acids. V dropped 6 bases and J dropped 0; count of bases not matched to a gene: 5.

The DNA for the CDR3 is TGTGCCAGCACCAGCGGGAGGGGGCAGTACTTC. Translated: CASTSGRGQYF. The chain combines TRBV6-6 with TRBJ2-7, with 10 bases aligning to TRBD2. Germline CDR1 and CDR2: MNHNY and SVGAGI (reference sequence). V shed 7 bases, J shed 9 bases, and the junction held 3 bases outside the gene matches. This CDR3 is 11 amino acids long.

The rearrangement uses TRBV7-2 and TRBJ1-2, with TRBD1 matching 11 bases. After removal of 5 bases from V and 4 bases from J, the junction contained 9 bases not matched to a gene. This CDR3 region has 16 residues. CDR1 is SGHTA, CDR2 FQGNSA, per germline. The CDR3 spells CASSARRTGGGYGYTF. The CDR3 nucleotides read TGTGCCAGCAGCGCGCGACGGACAGGGGGCGGCTATGGCTACACCTTC.

J is TRBJ2-7 and V is TRBV7-8; D unresolved. The CDR3 covers 13 residues. Germline CDR1 is SGHVS and CDR2 is FQNEAQ. V was trimmed by 3 bases and J by 3 bases, leaving 9 bases between them. This CDR3 is CASSFNPLYEQYF. The CDR3 DNA reads TGTGCCAGCAGCTTCAACCCTCTCTACGAGCAGTACTTC.

To note about this clone: The identical CDR3 is also encoded by other nucleotide sequences in the sample. This chain uses TRBV5-1 with TRBJ2-6, with D hard to call. V lost 0 bases and J 0 bases, leaving 4 bases between the germline ends. This CDR3 is 15 amino acids long. Germline values: CDR1 SGHRS, CDR2 YFSETQ. CDR3 region: CASSLDSSGANVLTF. In DNA form, the CDR3 reads TGCGCCAGCAGCTTGGACAGCTCTGGGGCCAACGTCCTGACTTTC.

The V and J genes are TRBV5-6 and TRBJ2-2, with TRBD1 matching 8 bases. The CDR3 spans 15 residues. J lost 4 bases, V lost 3 bases, and 5 bases had no gene match. CDR1 is SGHDT, CDR2 YYEEEE, per germline. The CDR3 is CASSWRDRPTGELFF. The DNA of the CDR3 is TGTGCCAGCAGCTGGAGGGACAGGCCCACCGGGGAGCTGTTTTTT.

The chain combines TRBV23-1 with TRBJ2-7; tentatively, D is TRBD2 (6 bases). TRBV23-1 belongs to the ORF category, with a function that is uncertain. The CDR3 runs 14 residues. V shed 5 bases and J shed 4 bases, with 15 bases lying between them. CDR3 nucleotides: TGCGCCAGCAGTGGGGGGATACATTTATACGAGCAGTACTTC. This translates into CASSGGIHLYEQYF.